This entry lists 20 T cell receptor beta chains sequenced from one sample in a study of shared clonotypes between healthy human individuals. The repertoire was sequenced with immunoSEQ multiplex PCR; TCRdb's copy has only in-frame clones and lacks some. In the table there are roughly 1,500,000 clones, approximately 98.5% of which are singletons. Sequenced material: naive CD4+ T cells sorted from blood. The subset was: CD45RA+ positively selected. All receptors derive from a man under 40 in good health.

This clone has only a few counts. The chain employs TRBV19 and TRBJ1-5; possibly TRBD1 for D (5 bases). Per the germline V gene, CDR1 is LNHDA and CDR2 is SQIVND (reference sequence). The CDR3 length is 15 residues. V lost 5 bases, J lost 4 bases, and 15 bases lay in between. The CDR3 DNA is TGTGCCAGTAGTGTAAACTGGGGACCTAATCAGCCCCAGCATTTT. It yields the protein CASSVNWGPNQPQHF.

The chain has TRBV7-2 and TRBJ2-2; the D gene is possibly TRBD2 (6 bases). From germline, CDR1 is SGHTA and CDR2 FQGNSA. Trimming pared 2 bases from V and 1 base from J, leaving 17 bases between. The CDR3 length is 18 residues. The CDR3 loop is CASSLSVADPKNTGELFF. The CDR3 DNA sequence: TGTGCCAGCAGCTTAAGTGTAGCGGATCCCAAGAACACCGGGGAGCTGTTTTTT. Full variable domain (outside the CDR3, taken from reference TRBV7-2 and TRBJ2-2): GAGVSQSPSNKVTEKGKDVELRCDPISGHTALYWYRQSLGQGLEFLIYFQGNSAPDKSGLPSDRFSAERTGGSVSTLTIQRTQQEDSAVYLCASSLSVADPKNTGELFFGEGSRLTVL.

This chain links TRBV5-1 with TRBJ2-5; TRBD1 might be the D (6 bases). The CDR3 is made up of 15 amino acids. With 3 bases removed from V and 5 bases from J, the gap between germline ends came to 17 bases. Germline V gene data show CDR1 as SGHRS and CDR2 as YFSETQ. The CDR3 region has the DNA TGCGCCAGCAGCTCCAGACAGGTCGCCACGGAGACCCAGTACTTC. Translation: CASSSRQVATETQYF.

This clone came up once. The chain employs TRBV19 and TRBJ2-1, with D perhaps TRBD1 (6 bases). CDR1 is LNHDA and CDR2 is SQIVND in the germline V gene (reference sequence). This CDR3 comprises 15 residues. Trimming left V 3 bases short and J 6 bases short, with 15 bases between. The DNA for the CDR3 is TGTGCCAGTAGTATTACAGGGACCAAGCGCAATGAGCAGTTCTTC. It specifies CASSITGTKRNEQFF.

For this clone: The sample contains more than one DNA sequence encoding this CDR3. This rearrangement joins TRBV9 to TRBJ2-5, with a weak D call TRBD2 (6 bases). Trimming pared 0 bases from V and 4 bases from J, leaving 7 bases between. Looked up from germline, CDR1 is SGDLS and CDR2 is YYNGEE. The CDR3 sequence is 13 residues long. CDR3 sequence: CASSVGGGETQYF. CDR3 nucleotides: TGTGCCAGCAGCGTAGGGGGAGGAGAGACCCAGTACTTC.

The DNA for the CDR3 is TGTGCCAGCAGCTTAGTGCTGAGAAAGAACACTGAAGCTTTCTTT. Amino acid sequence: CASSLVLRKNTEAFF. The chain is built from TRBV11-2 and TRBJ1-1; D remains ambiguous. The germline V and J ends were trimmed by 1 base and 1 base, with 10 bases remaining between them. The CDR3 length is 15 residues. Per the germline V gene, CDR1 is SGHAT and CDR2 is FQNNGV.

This rearrangement joins TRBV6-4 to TRBJ2-1; TRBD1 aligns across 7 bases. The CDR3 is 15 amino acids. CDR1 is MRHNA and CDR2 is SNTAGT in the germline V gene. With 5 bases clipped from V and 8 bases from J, the junction kept 12 bases outside the gene matches. Here the CDR3 DNA reads TGTGCCAGCAGTAGAACAGGGGCCCGCTTCTATGAGCAGTTCTTC. It encodes CASSRTGARFYEQFF.

The chain carries TRBV9 and TRBJ2-5; tentative D call: TRBD2 (5 bases). The CDR3 contains 16 residues. Germline V gene sequence: CDR1 SGDLS, CDR2 YYNGEE. V lost 2 bases and J 1 base, leaving 15 bases between the germline ends. This chain's CDR3 is CASSVGVGRVQETQYF. As DNA, the CDR3 is TGTGCCAGCAGCGTCGGTGTAGGGCGGGTCCAAGAGACCCAGTACTTC.

CDR3 sequence reads: CASSLWVAGDSNEQYF. The CDR3 coding sequence is TGTGCCAGCAGCTTATGGGTAGCGGGAGATTCCAACGAGCAGTACTTC. The gene calls are TRBV7-9 and TRBJ2-7, with 9 bases that match TRBD2. Germline CDR1 SEHNR, CDR2 FQNEAQ (reference sequence). V lost 2 bases, J lost 5 bases, and 10 bases stayed unmatched. The CDR3 consists of 16 residues.

The chain has TRBV10-1 and TRBJ2-3; D may be TRBD2 (6 bases). The CDR3 loop spans 16 amino acids. V was trimmed by 2 bases and J by 2 bases, leaving 14 bases between them. Germline CDR1 reads WNHNN; CDR2 reads SYGVQD (reference sequence). CDR3 sequence: CASSETLGLYTDTQYF. CDR3 nucleotides: TGCGCCAGCAGTGAGACCCTGGGACTCTACACAGATACGCAGTATTTT.

The V gene is TRBV18, the J gene TRBJ2-2; D gene ambiguous. CDR1 is KGHSH and CDR2 is LQKENI in the germline V gene. The CDR3 has 13 residues. Trimming removed 6 bases at V and 5 bases at J, with 10 bases between. The CDR3 DNA is TGTGCCAGCTCGCCAACTCGGACCGGGGAGCTGTTTTTT. Its translation is CASSPTRTGELFF.

V is TRBV29-1 and J is TRBJ2-1, with 10 bases aligning to TRBD2. The CDR3 extends over 15 amino acids. Losses at the gene ends were 6 bases for V and 2 bases for J; bases not matched to a gene: 7. Looked up from germline, CDR1 is SQVTM and CDR2 is ANQGSEA. The CDR3 DNA follows: TGCAGCGTAGGGACTAGCGCACCAACCTACAATGAGCAGTTCTTC. It yields the protein CSVGTSAPTYNEQFF.

The gene calls are TRBV6-5 and TRBJ2-3; D uncertain. CDR3 length equals 11 residues. Germline V gene data show CDR1 as MNHEY and CDR2 as SVGAGI. V was trimmed by 6 bases and J by 8 bases, leaving 9 bases between them. CDR3 bases: TGTGCCAGCAGCCTTACTGGTACGCAGTATTTT. Encoded protein: CASSLTGTQYF.

This chain links TRBV5-6 with TRBJ2-7; weak D call: TRBD2 (7 bases). Trimming took 5 bases from V and 1 from J, leaving 13 bases between them. Germline values: CDR1 SGHDT, CDR2 YYEEEE. The CDR3 consists of 14 residues. The CDR3 spells CASSRGGPSYEQYF. CDR3 DNA sequence: TGTGCCAGCAGTAGGGGGGGCCCTTCCTACGAGCAGTACTTC.

CDR3 DNA: TGTGCCAGCAGCTTGTTTGCTAGCGGAAACACCGGGGAGCTGTTTTTT. It translates to CASSLFASGNTGELFF. The chain joins TRBV5-5 to TRBJ2-2, with 7 nucleotides matching TRBD2. CDR1 and CDR2 from the germline V gene are SGHKS and YYEKEE (reference sequence). The CDR3 length is 16 residues. V shed 1 base, J shed 2 bases, and the junction held 5 bases outside the gene matches. Full variable domain (outside the CDR3, taken from reference TRBV5-5 and TRBJ2-2): DAGVTQSPTHLIKTRGQQVTLRCSPISGHKSVSWYQQVLGQGPQFIFQYYEKEERGRGNFPDRFSARQFPNYSSELNVNALLLGDSALYLCASSLFASGNTGELFFGEGSRLTVL.

This chain uses TRBV6-5 with TRBJ1-1, with D tentatively TRBD1 (6 bases). Germline loops: CDR1 MNHEY, CDR2 SVGAGI. The CDR3 extends over 15 amino acids. Between the trimmed V and J ends, which lost 6 bases and 2 bases, there was a span of 16 bases. The CDR3 nucleotides read TGTGCCAGCAGCAACCAGGGGCTGGTAAACACTGAAGCTTTCTTT. Translated, it gives CASSNQGLVNTEAFF.

The chain carries TRBV19 and TRBJ1-5, with TRBD1 identical over 8 bases. CDR1 LNHDA and CDR2 SQIVND come from the germline V gene (reference sequence). After removal of 6 bases from V and 0 bases from J, the junction contained 4 bases not matched to a gene. The CDR3 spans 15 residues. In DNA form, the CDR3 reads TGTGCCAGTAGGATGGACAGGGATAGCAATCAGCCCCAGCATTTT. Amino acid sequence: CASRMDRDSNQPQHF.

V usage is TRBV5-1 and J usage is TRBJ1-1, with TRBD1 identical over 10 bases. Looked up from germline, CDR1 is SGHRS and CDR2 is YFSETQ. The CDR3 totals 14 residues. V lost 4 bases to trimming and J lost 1 base; unmatched junction nucleotides: 1. For the CDR3, the DNA is TGCGCCAGCAGCGGGACAGGGGCGAACACTGAAGCTTTCTTT. Translated, it gives CASSGTGANTEAFF.

In nucleotides, the CDR3 is TGCGCCAGCAGCTTGGGGCTAGCGGGGCTCGAGGAGGAGCAGTTCTTC. It encodes CASSLGLAGLEEEQFF. The chain carries TRBV5-1 and TRBJ2-1; 9 nucleotides match TRBD2. Germline lookup yields CDR1 SGHRS and CDR2 YFSETQ. V was pared by 0 bases and J by 10 bases, with 11 bases of the junction left unmatched. The CDR3 has 16 residues.

This sequence joins TRBV18 and TRBJ2-3, with a possible D match to TRBD1 (5 bases). This CDR3 region has 15 residues. V lost 3 bases to trimming and J lost 4 bases, with 14 bases between them. Germline lookup yields CDR1 KGHSH and CDR2 LQKENI. CDR3 in DNA: TGTGCCAGCTCACCGCAGGGTGGCTTTTCAGATACGCAGTATTTT. This codes for CASSPQGGFSDTQYF.